Below are 29 T cell receptor beta chains sequenced from a single sample in a study of patients and donors after allogeneic stem cell transplantation. Each CDR3 protein is one row after TCRdb ran MiXCR on the RT-PCR reads. The data show some 160,000 distinct CDR3 sequences, approximately 24% seen once. The specimen sequenced was blood, either unsorted or a sorted T cell fraction (not recorded which). Receptors originate from a human donor who was either an allogeneic HSCT recipient or a stem cell or donor lymphocyte infusion donor (not recorded which). It is not recorded whose cells these are; they may come from a transplant donor.

The chain couples TRBV12-3 or TRBV12-4 to TRBJ1-1; D is ambiguous. V lost 6 bases to trimming and J lost 0 bases, with 14 bases between them. The CDR3 sequence is 15 residues long. CDR3 protein: CASRASTTMNTEAFF. The CDR3 region has the DNA TGTGCCAGCAGGGCATCGACGACAATGAACACTGAAGCTTTCTTT.

This chain links TRBV7-9 with TRBJ2-5; 10 bases are a match to TRBD1. The CDR3 runs 17 residues. V shed 5 bases, J shed 4 bases, and the junction held 13 bases outside the gene matches. Germline CDR1 and CDR2: SEHNR and FQNEAQ (reference sequence). This CDR3 is CASSTTAGTGEGETQYF. The CDR3 DNA is TGTGCCAGCAGCACGACGGCCGGGACAGGGGAGGGAGAGACCCAGTACTTC.

This clonotype was picked up a small number of times. The rearrangement joins TRBV7-9 to TRBJ2-7, with TRBD2 matching over 10 bases. J was trimmed by 6 bases and V by 5 bases; bases with no gene match: 4. The CDR3 has 13 amino acids. In germline, CDR1 is SEHNR, CDR2 FQNEAQ (reference sequence). The CDR3 is CASSARLAGEQYF. The CDR3 bases are TGTGCCAGCAGCGCACGACTAGCGGGCGAGCAGTACTTC. The entire variable domain, with the rest obtained from reference TRBV7-9 and TRBJ2-7, is as follows: DTGVSQNPRHKITKRGQNVTFRCDPISEHNRLYWYRQTLGQGPEFLTYFQNEAQLEKSRLLSDRFSAERPKGSFSTLEIQRTEQGDSAMYLCASSARLAGEQYFGPGTRLTVT.

The chain uses TRBV12-3 or TRBV12-4 and TRBJ1-4, with 9 nucleotides matching TRBD1. CDR3 length: 13 residues. J gave up 6 bases and V 7 bases, and 3 bases lay outside the gene matches. The CDR3 here is CASTRTGDEKLFF. DNA of the CDR3: TGTGCCAGCACCAGGACAGGGGATGAAAAACTGTTTTTT.

The J gene is TRBJ2-1, the V gene TRBV10-3, with 9 bases aligning to TRBD2. The germline V gene encodes CDR1 ENHRY and CDR2 SYGVKD. The CDR3 extends over 15 amino acids. V lost 6 bases and J lost 6; bases outside the gene matches: 9. The CDR3, as DNA: TGTGCCATCAGGGTGAGTAGCGGGAGCCGCAATGAGCAGTTCTTC. This translates into CAIRVSSGSRNEQFF.

V is TRBV4-1 and J is TRBJ2-3; D is undetermined. Trimming left V 3 bases short and J 0 bases short, with 13 bases between. The CDR3 contains 16 residues. Germline values: CDR1 MGHRA, CDR2 YSYEKL. In DNA, the CDR3 is TGCGCCAGCAGCCAGACCTACGAGGTTAGCACAGATACGCAGTATTTT. Translation: CASSQTYEVSTDTQYF.

V and J are TRBV5-1 and TRBJ2-3, with 7 nucleotides matching TRBD1. J gave up 4 bases and V 4 bases, and 9 bases lay outside the gene matches. This CDR3 spans 15 amino acids. Germline V lookup: CDR1 SGHRS, CDR2 YFSETQ. Here the CDR3 reads CASSPWTGGPDTQYF. The CDR3 bases are TGCGCCAGCAGCCCGTGGACAGGCGGCCCAGATACGCAGTATTTT. The whole variable domain, filled in from reference TRBV5-1 and TRBJ2-3, reads KAGVTQTPRYLIKTRGQQVTLSCSPISGHRSVSWYQQTPGQGLQFLFEYFSETQRNKGNFPGRFSGRQFSNSRSEMNVSTLELGDSALYLCASSPWTGGPDTQYFGPGTRLTVL.

The V gene is TRBV18, the J gene TRBJ1-2; perhaps TRBD1 as D (5 bases). The CDR3 spans 15 residues. The germline CDR1 and CDR2 sequences are KGHSH and LQKENI. Trimming cost V 3 bases and J 4 bases, with 15 bases left between them. CDR3 in DNA: TGTGCCAGCTCACCGATCCGGGACTCCCGCTATGGCTACACCTTC. Translating it yields CASSPIRDSRYGYTF.

V usage is TRBV5-1 and J usage is TRBJ2-3; the D is unclear. CDR1 is SGHRS and CDR2 is YFSETQ in the germline V gene. V was pared by 4 bases and J by 4 bases, with 10 bases between. The CDR3 totals 13 residues. The DNA of the CDR3 is TGCGCCAGCAGCCCTATAGCCGCAGATACGCAGTATTTT. This codes for CASSPIAADTQYF. Looking up the rest from reference TRBV5-1 and TRBJ2-3 gives the full variable domain: KAGVTQTPRYLIKTRGQQVTLSCSPISGHRSVSWYQQTPGQGLQFLFEYFSETQRNKGNFPGRFSGRQFSNSRSEMNVSTLELGDSALYLCASSPIAADTQYFGPGTRLTVL.

This clonotype turned up a few times. DNA of the CDR3: TGTGCCAGCAGCGGTTATACAGGGTCCGGGGAGCTGTTTTTT. Its protein is CASSGYTGSGELFF. The V gene is TRBV7-6, the J gene TRBJ2-2; perhaps TRBD1 as D (6 bases). Germline CDR1 SGHVS, CDR2 FNYEAQ. The CDR3 length is 14 residues. Trimming stripped 5 bases from V and 6 bases from J, with 13 bases between.

This chain links TRBV6-4 with TRBJ2-1; 9 nucleotides match TRBD2. With V trimmed by 1 base and J by 4 bases, 5 bases remained unmatched. The CDR3 spans 16 residues. Germline lookup yields CDR1 MRHNA and CDR2 SNTAGT. This chain's CDR3 is CASSDLAGALYNEQFF. CDR3 sequence (DNA): TGTGCCAGCAGTGACTTAGCGGGGGCCTTGTACAATGAGCAGTTCTTC.

V gene TRBV18 combines with J gene TRBJ1-4; the D is unclear. With 2 bases removed from V and 6 bases from J, the gap between germline ends came to 7 bases. The CDR3 is 13 residues long. CDR1 and CDR2 from the germline V gene are KGHSH and LQKENI. CDR3 bases: TGTGCCAGCTCACCAGGGGTCGATGAAAAACTGTTTTTT. Translated, it gives CASSPGVDEKLFF. Combining the CDR3 with reference TRBV18 and TRBJ1-4 gives the whole variable domain NAGVMQNPRHLVRRRGQEARLRCSPMKGHSHVYWYRQLPEEGLKFMVYLQKENIIDESGMPKERFSAEFPKEGPSILRIQQVVRGDSAAYFCASSPGVDEKLFFGSGTQLSVL.

This clonotype showed up many times. The chain couples TRBV6-5 to TRBJ1-1; no reliable D call. The CDR3 runs to 14 residues. Trimming cost V 2 bases and J 5 bases, with 12 bases left between them. The germline V gene has CDR1 MNHEY and CDR2 SVGAGI. This chain's CDR3 is CASSYVAGRTEAFF. Written as DNA, the CDR3 is TGTGCCAGCAGTTACGTCGCGGGTAGGACTGAAGCTTTCTTT.

The table lists this clonotype with a few counts. This chain connects TRBV5-1 to TRBJ2-7; D gene unclear. The CDR3 is made up of 13 amino acids. The germline V and J ends were trimmed by 2 bases and 3 bases, with 9 bases remaining between them. Germline-derived CDR1 and CDR2 are SGHRS and YFSETQ. The CDR3 spells CASSLNNNYEQYF. CDR3 DNA: TGCGCCAGCAGCTTAAACAATAACTACGAGCAGTACTTC. Full variable domain (remainder filled in from reference TRBV5-1 and TRBJ2-7): KAGVTQTPRYLIKTRGQQVTLSCSPISGHRSVSWYQQTPGQGLQFLFEYFSETQRNKGNFPGRFSGRQFSNSRSEMNVSTLELGDSALYLCASSLNNNYEQYFGPGTRLTVT.

In its sample, this clonotype was seen a few times. The CDR3, as DNA: TGCAGCGTTAGGGGACAGGGGAACTATGGCTACACCTTC. As protein: CSVRGQGNYGYTF. This chain uses TRBV29-1 with TRBJ1-2, with 10 bases lining up with TRBD1. This CDR3 has 13 amino acids. CDR1 and CDR2 from the germline V gene are SQVTM and ANQGSEA. Trimming at V came to 5 bases and at J to 2 bases, leaving 2 bases not matched to a gene.

This clonotype was counted at least ten times. The chain employs TRBV20-1 and TRBJ1-5; maybe TRBD1 (6 bases). V was shortened by 3 bases and J by 3 bases, with 15 bases between the two germline ends. Germline V gene sequence: CDR1 DFQATT, CDR2 SNEGSKA (reference sequence). The CDR3 covers 15 residues. CDR3 sequence: CSARDDRSPNQPQHF. The CDR3 nucleotides read TGCAGTGCTAGGGATGACAGGTCGCCCAATCAGCCCCAGCATTTT.

A few counts support this clonotype. The chain joins TRBV12-3 or TRBV12-4 to TRBJ1-4; D gene ambiguous. The V end lost 5 bases, the J end lost 7 bases, and 11 bases lay between the germline ends. The CDR3 extends over 13 amino acids. CDR3 nucleotide sequence: TGTGCCAGCAGTCTGGTAATGTCTGAAAAACTGTTTTTT. Amino acids: CASSLVMSEKLFF.

The gene calls are TRBV20-1 and TRBJ2-7; TRBD1 matches at 9 bases. The germline gives CDR1 DFQATT, CDR2 SNEGSKA (reference sequence). After removal of 1 base from V and 4 bases from J, the junction contained 17 bases not matched to a gene. This CDR3 has 18 amino acids. Written as DNA, the CDR3 is TGCAGTGCTAGAGTTTCCGGGACAGGGCCCATTAAGGGTTACGAGCAGTACTTC. This encodes CSARVSGTGPIKGYEQYF.

The rearrangement uses TRBV6-6 and TRBJ1-4; D unresolved. This CDR3 has 15 amino acids. Per the germline V gene, CDR1 is MNHNY and CDR2 is SVGAGI (reference sequence). Trimming shortened V by 0 bases and J by 4 bases, and 9 bases separated the two germline ends. CDR3 DNA: TGTGCCAGCAGTTACTCGCAGATATTTAATGAAAAACTGTTTTTT. Translation gives CASSYSQIFNEKLFF.

This clonotype was counted a few times. CDR3 sequence: CASSFKRECGEQFF. In nucleotides, the CDR3 is TGTGCCAGCAGCTTCAAGCGGGAGTGTGGTGAGCAGTTCTTC. The chain uses TRBV5-5 and TRBJ2-1, with 8 bases aligning to TRBD2. Trimming cost V 2 bases and J 9 bases; bases outside gene matches: 7. The CDR3 spans 14 residues. Germline-derived CDR1 and CDR2 are SGHKS and YYEKEE (reference sequence).

This clonotype was seen only a few times. The genes are TRBV21-1 and TRBJ1-2; the table names TRBD1, a call not compared with the DNA. TRBV21-1 has pseudogene status. This CDR3 is built from 12 residues. The CDR3 protein is CASTRGRGGYTF. CDR3 coding DNA: TGTGCCAGCACGAGGGGGCGAGGTGGCTACACCTTC.

In this sample, this clonotype turned up many times. The V call is TRBV7-2, the J call TRBJ1-6, with TRBD1 as a possible D gene (5 bases). Germline V gives CDR1 SGHTA, CDR2 FQGNSA. V lost 5 bases and J lost 6, with 8 bases in between. The CDR3 runs 13 residues. The CDR3, as DNA: TGTGCCAGCAGCCCCCAGGGTAATTCACCCCTCCACTTT. It translates to CASSPQGNSPLHF.

The gene calls are TRBV11-1 and TRBJ2-2; possibly TRBD1 or TRBD2 for D (7 bases each). V was clipped by 3 bases and J by 4 bases, with 9 bases between them. Germline V gives CDR1 SGHAT, CDR2 FQDESV (reference sequence). This CDR3 comprises 14 residues. The DNA for the CDR3 is TGTGCCAGCAGCTTCAGGGGGGGCACCGGGGAGCTGTTTTTT. This gives the protein CASSFRGGTGELFF.

This chain joins TRBV6-5 and TRBJ2-6; D is uncertain. In germline, CDR1 is MNHEY, CDR2 SVGAGI. Trimming took 5 bases from V and 0 from J, leaving 2 bases between them. This CDR3 is built from 13 residues. The CDR3 nucleotides read TGTGCCAGCAGTAGCTCTGGGGCCAACGTCCTGACTTTC. Its translation is CASSSSGANVLTF.

The chain links TRBV6-2 or TRBV6-3 to TRBJ2-7; D might be TRBD2 (6 bases). CDR1 MNHEY and CDR2 SVGEGT come from the germline V gene. This CDR3 is built from 15 residues. V lost 2 bases and J lost 5, with 16 bases in between. CDR3 nucleotides: TGTGCCAGCAGTTACGGGGCAGGGAGGAGGAACGAGCAGTACTTC. Its translation: CASSYGAGRRNEQYF.

CDR3 region: CASSLGTIYTGELFF. CDR3 DNA: TGTGCCAGCAGCTTGGGTACTATTTACACCGGGGAGCTGTTTTTT. V usage is TRBV5-5 and J usage is TRBJ2-2; D not certain. Deletions cut 0 bases from V and 3 bases from J, with 9 bases between. Per germline, CDR1 SGHKS and CDR2 YYEKEE (reference sequence). The CDR3 is made up of 15 amino acids.

This chain links TRBV9 with TRBJ2-1; D unclear. The length of the CDR3 is 14 residues. Trimming shortened V by 4 bases and J by 4 bases, and 12 bases separated the two germline ends. Per the germline V gene, CDR1 is SGDLS and CDR2 is YYNGEE. In DNA form, the CDR3 reads TGTGCCAGCAGCCCTCCAGGTCCGTACAATGAGCAGTTCTTC. Translating gives CASSPPGPYNEQFF.

This clonotype turned up a few times. The chain is built from TRBV5-5 and TRBJ2-3; the match to TRBD1 covers 10 bases. The V and J ends lost 4 bases and 0 bases, in that order; junction bases with no gene match: 2. The CDR3 spans 15 residues. Germline CDR1 is SGHKS and CDR2 is YYEKEE (reference sequence). The CDR3 nucleotides read TGTGCCAGCAGCCCGGGACAGGGGAGCACAGATACGCAGTATTTT. Amino acids: CASSPGQGSTDTQYF.

This clonotype was detected a few times. The CDR3 bases are TGCAGCGTAAAACGGGGAGTTAACTATGGCTACACCTTC. Its protein is CSVKRGVNYGYTF. The V gene is TRBV29-1, the J gene TRBJ1-2; D unclear. The CDR3 consists of 13 residues. V was shortened by 6 bases and J by 1 base, with 12 bases between the two germline ends. CDR1 and CDR2 from the germline V gene are SQVTM and ANQGSEA.